This T cell receptor (beta chain) was profiled in a study of shared clonotypes between healthy human individuals. Assay runs were performed at deep level. The protocol was immunoSEQ multiplex PCR, while the TCRdb copy is restricted to in-frame clones and leaves out a portion. The profile covers around 510,000 clones, with around 78% appearing a single time and 9.5% to 15% taken by the ten largest. CDR3 length: 15 amino acids. Germline loops: CDR1 SGHAT, CDR2 FQNNGV. V shed 4 bases and J shed 4 bases, with 14 bases lying between them. J is TRBJ2-1 and V is TRBV11-2, with D tentatively TRBD1 or TRBD2 (5 bases each). This TCR derives from a woman aged 40 to 55 in good health. Some clones in this sample may be carry-over from other donors' samples. Sequenced input: PBMCs. The CDR3 sequence is CASSSHKGRYNEQFF. CDR3 nucleotide sequence: TGTGCCAGCAGCTCCCACAAGGGACGTTACAATGAGCAGTTCTTC.